The source of this T cell receptor beta chain is a study of regulatory T cells in long-lasting Graves disease. This clonotype has at least ten counts. What it binds is unknown. Time point given: newly diagnosed GD, antithyroid drugs for less than 3 months. PBMCs were the source of the RNA used for TCR sequencing. Assembly of TCR beta libraries relied on iRepertoire HTBI primers together with Arm-PCR of CDR3 regions. In the original analysis: Samples jointly harbored fewer than 70 TRBV and more than eleven TRBJ segments. A single record per CDR3 protein comes from TCRdb applying MiXCR to the multiplex PCR reads. TCRdb's processing, not the study's, gives the V and J calls here. The repertoire holds about 440,000 distinct CDR3 sequences, with around 15% as singletons. The ends were cut back, 6 bases at V and 4 bases at J, with 18 bases in the middle. The CDR3 covers 15 residues. In germline, CDR1 is MDHEN, CDR2 SYDVKM.

The study's findings and limits: Patients with persistent disease showed a bias toward TRBV28, TRBJ1-2 and TRBJ2-5.

This sample also appeared in a second study, on T cells in Graves' hyperthyroidism and ophthalmopathy. That study reports: Prediction of ophthalmopathy progression came a median around 6.1 months pre-onset.

The clonotype comes from a woman younger than 30 with Graves disease. The rearrangement links TRBV28 to TRBJ1-2; tentatively, D is TRBD1 (6 bases). The sample here was peripheral blood mononuclear cells (PBMCs), taken at new diagnosis, from a patient treated with antithyroid drugs. The CDR3 DNA reads TGTGCCAGCAGCCCCCCAGGGAGGGGGTTCTATGGCTACACCTTC. Its translation is CASSPPGRGFYGYTF.